This T cell receptor beta chain derives from a study of blood T cell repertoires in COVID-19. TCRdb keeps only in-frame clones here, not all; method: immunoSEQ multiplex PCR. The sample contains 180,000 or so clones, approximately 89% of which appear only once. The V segment lost 4 bases and the J segment 4 bases; nucleotides outside the gene matches: 9. The CDR3 has 16 residues. From germline, CDR1 is SGHAT and CDR2 FQDESV (reference sequence). This sequence originates from a man aged 35 to 55 with active or convalescent COVID-19. The genes are TRBV11-1 and TRBJ2-1, with 8 bases aligning to TRBD1. Specimen: peripheral blood. The CDR3 spells CASSSRTGRRYNEQFF. For the CDR3, the DNA is TGTGCCAGCAGCTCGAGGACAGGGCGAAGATACAATGAGCAGTTCTTC.